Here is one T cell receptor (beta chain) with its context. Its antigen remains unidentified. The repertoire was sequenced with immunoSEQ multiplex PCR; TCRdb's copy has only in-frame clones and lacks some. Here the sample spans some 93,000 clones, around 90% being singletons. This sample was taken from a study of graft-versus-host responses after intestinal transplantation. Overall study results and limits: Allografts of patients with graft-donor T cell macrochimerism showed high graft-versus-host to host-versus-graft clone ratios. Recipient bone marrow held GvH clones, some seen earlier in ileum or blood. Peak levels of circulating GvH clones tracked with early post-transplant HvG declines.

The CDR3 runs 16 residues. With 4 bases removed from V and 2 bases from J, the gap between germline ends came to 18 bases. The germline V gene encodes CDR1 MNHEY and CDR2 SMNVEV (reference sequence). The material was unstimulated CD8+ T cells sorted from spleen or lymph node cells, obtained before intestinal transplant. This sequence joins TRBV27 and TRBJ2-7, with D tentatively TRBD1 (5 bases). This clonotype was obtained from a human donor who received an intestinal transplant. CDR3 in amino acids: CASSSPPKAGTYEQYF. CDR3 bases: TGTGCCAGCAGTTCCCCACCTAAAGCAGGGACCTACGAGCAGTACTTC.